This entry describes one TCR beta chain. The data derive from a study of blood T cell repertoires in COVID-19. Study details: Specimens from acute and convalescent COVID-19 originated in the United States, Italy and Spain.

While infection was still active, Seattle patients were enrolled and then followed longitudinally. This CDR3 has 16 amino acids. From germline, CDR1 is MGHRA and CDR2 YSYEKL. V gave up 5 bases and J gave up 5 bases; unmatched junction bases: 8. Original analysis: Reference gene primer amplification gave nucleated cell count estimates. Repertoires were generated with immunoSEQ multiplex PCR, while TCRdb's copy carries only in-frame clones and drops some. From that table come the V and J calls and clone size; the DNA was used to work out D and trimming. Found here are 200,000 to 300,000 clones, approximately 85% of them singletons; the top ten hold approximately 5%.

This chain connects TRBV4-1 to TRBJ2-1, with 11 nucleotides matching TRBD2. Sequencing was done on a sample of peripheral blood. This receptor was taken from a man over 45 with COVID-19, enrolled during active disease. The CDR3 region has the DNA TGCGCCAGCAGCTATAGCGGGGGGGCCCCTCACAATGAGCAGTTCTTC. This translates into CASSYSGGAPHNEQFF.